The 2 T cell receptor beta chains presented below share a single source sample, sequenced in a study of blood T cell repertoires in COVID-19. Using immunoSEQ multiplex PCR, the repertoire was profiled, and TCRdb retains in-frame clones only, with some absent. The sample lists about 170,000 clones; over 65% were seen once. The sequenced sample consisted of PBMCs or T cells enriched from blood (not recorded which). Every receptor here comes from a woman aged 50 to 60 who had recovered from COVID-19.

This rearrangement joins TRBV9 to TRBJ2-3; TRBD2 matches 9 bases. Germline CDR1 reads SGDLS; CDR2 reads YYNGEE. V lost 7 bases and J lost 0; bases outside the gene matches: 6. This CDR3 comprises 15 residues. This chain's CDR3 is CASCLGLASTDTQYF. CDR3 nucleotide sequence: TGTGCCAGCTGTTTGGGACTAGCTAGCACAGATACGCAGTATTTT.

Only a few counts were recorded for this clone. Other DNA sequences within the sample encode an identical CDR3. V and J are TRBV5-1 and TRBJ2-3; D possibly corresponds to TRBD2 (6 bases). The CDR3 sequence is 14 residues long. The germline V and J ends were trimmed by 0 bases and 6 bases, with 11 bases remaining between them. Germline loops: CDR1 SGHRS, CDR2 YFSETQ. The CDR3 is CASSLEAGLDTQYF. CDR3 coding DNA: TGCGCCAGCAGCTTGGAGGCGGGATTGGATACGCAGTATTTT.